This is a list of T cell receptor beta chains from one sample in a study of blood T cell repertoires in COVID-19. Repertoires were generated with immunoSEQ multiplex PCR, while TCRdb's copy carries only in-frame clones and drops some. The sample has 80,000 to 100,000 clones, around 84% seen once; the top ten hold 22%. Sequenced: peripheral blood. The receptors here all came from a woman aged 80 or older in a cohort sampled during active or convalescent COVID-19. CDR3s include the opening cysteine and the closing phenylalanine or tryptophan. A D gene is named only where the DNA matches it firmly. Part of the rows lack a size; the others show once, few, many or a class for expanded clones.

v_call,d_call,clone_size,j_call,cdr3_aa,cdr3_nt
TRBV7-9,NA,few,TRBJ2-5,CASNKGGRETQYF,TGTGCCAGCAACAAAGGGGGGAGGGAGACCCAGTACTTC
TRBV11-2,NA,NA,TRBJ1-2,CASSRIRGVTDYGYTF,TGTGCCAGCAGCCGAATACGGGGGGTGACCGACTATGGCTACACCTTC
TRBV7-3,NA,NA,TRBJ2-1,CATSRGSYNEQFF,TGTGCCACGAGTAGGGGCTCCTACAATGAGCAGTTCTTC
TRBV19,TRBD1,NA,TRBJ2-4,CASSSRQGQNIQYF,TGTGCCAGTAGTTCCCGACAGGGACAAAACATTCAGTACTTC
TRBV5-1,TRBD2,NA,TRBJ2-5,CASSLGTSGTETQYF,TGCGCCAGCAGCTTGGGTACTAGCGGGACGGAGACCCAGTACTTC
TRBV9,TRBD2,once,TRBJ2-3,CASSGRGLAGGLNTQYF,TGTGCCAGCAGCGGCCGGGGGCTAGCGGGAGGGCTAAATACGCAGTATTTT
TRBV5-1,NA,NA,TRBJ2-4,CASSPIDRQLAKNIQYF,TGCGCCAGCAGCCCCATTGACAGGCAGCTAGCCAAAAACATTCAGTACTTC
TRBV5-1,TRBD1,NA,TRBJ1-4,CASSLPRTGENEKLFF,TGCGCCAGCAGCTTACCTAGGACAGGGGAAAATGAAAAACTGTTTTTT
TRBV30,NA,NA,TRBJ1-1,CAWKEEGNTEAFF,TGTGCCTGGAAAGAGGAGGGGAACACTGAAGCTTTCTTT
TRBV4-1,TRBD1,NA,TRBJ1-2,CASSIRDRGFYGYTF,TGCGCCAGCAGCATACGGGACAGGGGCTTCTATGGCTACACCTTC
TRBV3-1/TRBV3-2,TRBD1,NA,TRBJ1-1,CASSQTGALNTEAFF,TGTGCCAGCAGCCAGACAGGGGCCTTGAACACTGAAGCTTTCTTT
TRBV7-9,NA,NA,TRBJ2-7,CVAQAGASGAYEQYF,TGTGTTGCCCAGGCGGGGGCTAGCGGCGCCTACGAGCAGTACTTC
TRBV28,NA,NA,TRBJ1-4,CASSGEGQPNEKLFF,TGTGCCAGCAGTGGGGAGGGGCAACCTAATGAAAAACTGTTTTTT
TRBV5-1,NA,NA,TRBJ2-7,CASSPTSLEQYF,TGCGCCAGCAGCCCCACTAGCCTCGAGCAGTACTTC
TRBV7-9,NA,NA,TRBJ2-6,CASSFRYSGANVLTF,TGTGCCAGCAGCTTTAGATACTCTGGGGCCAACGTCCTGACTTTC
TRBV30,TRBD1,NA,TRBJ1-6,CAWSSEQGGNNSPLHF,TGTGCCTGGAGTTCAGAACAGGGGGGGAATAATTCACCCCTCCACTTT
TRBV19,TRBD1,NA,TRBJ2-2,CASSIPRTGNTGELFF,TGTGCCAGTAGTATCCCAAGGACAGGGAACACCGGGGAGCTGTTTTTT
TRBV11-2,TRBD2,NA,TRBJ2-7,CASSRTSGPSYEQYF,TGTGCCAGCAGTCGAACTAGCGGGCCGTCCTACGAGCAGTACTTC
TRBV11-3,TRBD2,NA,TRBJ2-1,CASSLGVAGPYNEQFF,TGTGCCAGCAGCTTAGGGGTAGCGGGACCTTACAATGAGCAGTTCTTC
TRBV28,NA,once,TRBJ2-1,CASLGGSKDNEQFF,TGTGCCAGCTTGGGGGGTTCCAAGGACAATGAGCAGTTCTTC
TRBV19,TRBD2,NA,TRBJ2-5,CASSRRDYYQETQYF,TGTGCCAGTAGTAGAAGGGACTACTACCAAGAGACCCAGTACTTC
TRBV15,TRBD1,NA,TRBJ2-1,CATSRVVAGGNEQFF,TGTGCCACCAGCAGAGTAGTAGCAGGGGGCAATGAGCAGTTCTTC
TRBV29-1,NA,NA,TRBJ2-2,CSVEQAITGELFF,TGCAGCGTTGAACAGGCGATCACCGGGGAGCTGTTTTTT
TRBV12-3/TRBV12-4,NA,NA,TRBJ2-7,CASSGGVHEQYF,TGTGCCAGCAGCGGCGGGGTTCACGAGCAGTACTTC
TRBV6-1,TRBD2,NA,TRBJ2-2,CASSAGLAANTGELFF,TGTGCCAGCAGTGCCGGACTAGCGGCGAACACCGGGGAGCTGTTTTTT
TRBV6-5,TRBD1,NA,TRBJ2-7,CASSYSRTGLYEQYF,TGTGCCAGCAGTTACTCGAGGACAGGGCTTTACGAGCAGTACTTC
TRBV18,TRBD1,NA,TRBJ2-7,CASSPRQGSYEQYF,TGTGCCAGCTCACCTAGACAGGGATCCTACGAGCAGTACTTC
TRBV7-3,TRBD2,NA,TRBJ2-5,CASSALAGGFQETQYF,TGTGCCAGCAGCGCCCTAGCGGGAGGGTTTCAAGAGACCCAGTACTTC
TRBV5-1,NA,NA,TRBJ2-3,CASTYGGADTQYF,TGCGCCAGCACCTACGGGGGTGCAGATACGCAGTATTTT
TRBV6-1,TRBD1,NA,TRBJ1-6,CASSEQGAVNNSPLHF,TGTGCCAGCAGTGAACAGGGGGCAGTTAATAATTCACCCCTCCACTTT
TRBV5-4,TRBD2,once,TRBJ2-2,CASSLGTSGTGELFF,TGTGCCAGCAGCTTGGGGACTAGTGGGACCGGGGAGCTGTTTTTT
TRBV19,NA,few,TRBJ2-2,CASSPTGEGELFF,TGTGCCAGTAGTCCCACGGGGGAGGGGGAGCTGTTTTTT
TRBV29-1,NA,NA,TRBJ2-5,CSVARGGWTQYF,TGCAGCGTCGCCCGGGGTGGATGGACCCAGTACTTC
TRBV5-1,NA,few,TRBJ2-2,CASSLVGANTGELFF,TGCGCCAGCAGCTTGGTAGGGGCAAACACCGGGGAGCTGTTTTTT
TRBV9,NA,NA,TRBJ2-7,CASSVGVGRGPLYEQYF,TGTGCCAGCAGCGTAGGGGTGGGCAGGGGTCCCCTCTACGAGCAGTACTTC
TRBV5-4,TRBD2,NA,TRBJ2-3,CASSPGLAGTDTQYF,TGTGCCAGCAGCCCGGGACTAGCGGGTACAGATACGCAGTATTTT
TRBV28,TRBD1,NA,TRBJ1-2,CASSRDSYGYTF,TGTGCCAGCAGCCGGGACAGTTATGGCTACACCTTC
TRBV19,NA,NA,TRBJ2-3,CASSIFGAGGTDTQYF,TGTGCCAGTAGTATATTTGGCGCGGGTGGCACAGATACGCAGTATTTT
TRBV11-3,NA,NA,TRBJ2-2,CASSLAAGWTGELFF,TGTGCCAGCAGCTTAGCAGCAGGGTGGACCGGGGAGCTGTTTTTT
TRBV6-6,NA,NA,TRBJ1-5,CASRGDILGNQPQHF,TGTGCCAGCAGGGGGGACATTCTAGGAAATCAGCCCCAGCATTTT
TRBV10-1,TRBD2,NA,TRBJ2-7,CASRSRAGGEQYF,TGCGCCAGCAGATCCCGAGCGGGAGGCGAGCAGTACTTC
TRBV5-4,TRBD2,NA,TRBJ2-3,CASSLRLAGTGGTDTQYF,TGTGCCAGCAGCTTAAGACTAGCGGGAACGGGAGGCACAGATACGCAGTATTTT
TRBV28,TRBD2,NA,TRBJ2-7,CASSEAGGSHEQYF,TGTGCCAGCAGTGAGGCGGGCGGGAGCCACGAGCAGTACTTC
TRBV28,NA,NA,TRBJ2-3,CASRTPLRDLPDTQYF,TGTGCCAGCAGAACACCCCTACGGGATTTGCCAGATACGCAGTATTTT
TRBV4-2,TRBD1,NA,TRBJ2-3,CASSLTGDWADTQYF,TGTGCCAGCAGCCTTACAGGGGATTGGGCGGATACGCAGTATTTT
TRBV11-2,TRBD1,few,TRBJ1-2,CASSLSSTGDYGYTF,TGTGCCAGCAGCTTATCTTCGACAGGGGACTATGGCTACACCTTC
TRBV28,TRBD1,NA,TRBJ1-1,CASSLTTGVMNTEAFF,TGTGCCAGCAGTTTGACGACAGGGGTCATGAACACTGAAGCTTTCTTT
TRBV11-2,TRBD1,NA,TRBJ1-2,CASRAGQGAQGYTF,TGTGCCAGCAGGGCTGGACAGGGGGCGCAGGGCTACACCTTC
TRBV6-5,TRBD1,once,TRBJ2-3,CAAATGEFGDTQYF,TGTGCCGCCGCGACAGGGGAGTTTGGAGATACGCAGTATTTT
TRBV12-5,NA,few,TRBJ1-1,CASGLQGNTEAFF,TGTGCTAGTGGCCTACAGGGGAACACTGAAGCTTTCTTT
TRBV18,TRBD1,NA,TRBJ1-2,CASSPGGDYGYTF,TGTGCCAGCTCCCCAGGGGGCGACTATGGCTACACCTTC
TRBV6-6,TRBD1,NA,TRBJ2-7,CASSYLGQGPTYEQYF,TGTGCCAGCAGTTACCTAGGACAGGGCCCGACCTACGAGCAGTACTTC